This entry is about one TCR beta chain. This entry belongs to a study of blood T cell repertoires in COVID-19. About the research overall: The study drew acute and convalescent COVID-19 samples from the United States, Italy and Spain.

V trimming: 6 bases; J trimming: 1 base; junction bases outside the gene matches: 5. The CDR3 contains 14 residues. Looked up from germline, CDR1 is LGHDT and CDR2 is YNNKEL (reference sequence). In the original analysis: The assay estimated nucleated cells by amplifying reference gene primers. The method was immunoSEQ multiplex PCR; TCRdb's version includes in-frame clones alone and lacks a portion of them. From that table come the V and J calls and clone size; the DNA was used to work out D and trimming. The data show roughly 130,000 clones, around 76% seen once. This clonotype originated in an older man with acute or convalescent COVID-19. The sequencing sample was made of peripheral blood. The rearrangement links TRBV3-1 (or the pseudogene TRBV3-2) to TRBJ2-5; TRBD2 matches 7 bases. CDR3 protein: CASRSSGAQETQYF. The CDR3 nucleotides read TGTGCCAGCAGGTCGAGCGGGGCCCAAGAGACCCAGTACTTC.